Given below is one T cell receptor (beta chain) in context. Its target is not known. V was pared by 5 bases and J by 4 bases, with 17 bases between. Germline V gives CDR1 SQVTM, CDR2 ANQGSEA. This CDR3 region has 14 residues. In TCRdb, the 5' RACE reads were re-called with MiXCR into one record per CDR3 protein. Altogether roughly 470,000 distinct CDR3 sequences are present, around 26% being singletons, with the ten largest covering roughly 1%. This specimen comes from a study of CD8 T cells in ankylosing spondylitis. Study-level findings and limits: There was a TCR beta motif, made of 7 or 8 highly homologous variants, that appeared characteristic of ankylosing spondylitis blood.

This TCR was recovered from a male donor with ankylosing spondylitis. The rearrangement joins TRBV29-1 to TRBJ1-1; the D gene is possibly TRBD1 (5 bases). Sample: blood, either unsorted or a sorted T cell fraction (not recorded which). The CDR3 loop is CSVTEESRVTEAFF. The CDR3 DNA is TGCAGCGTTACCGAGGAAAGCAGGGTCACTGAAGCTTTCTTT. Looking up the rest from reference TRBV29-1 and TRBJ1-1 gives the full variable domain: SAVISQKPSRDICQRGTSLTIQCQVDSQVTMMFWYRQQPGQSLTLIATANQGSEATYESGFVIDKFPISRPNLTFSTLTVSNMSPEDSSIYLCSVTEESRVTEAFFGQGTRLTVV.